This TCR beta chain was profiled in a study of graft-versus-host responses after intestinal transplantation. At the level of the study: Recipients got multivisceral, liver-intestinal, or isolated intestinal transplants.

This table comes from immunoSEQ multiplex PCR, and its TCRdb copy is limited to in-frame clones, with some not included. The sample has around 84,000 clones, around 83% seen once. In regard to this clone: Its antigen is still unknown.

Trimming left V 3 bases short and J 5 bases short, with 19 bases between. This CDR3 contains 16 residues. The germline gives CDR1 MGHRA, CDR2 YSYEKL. The receptor's source is a human donor who received an intestinal transplant. The material was unstimulated CD8+ T cells sorted from spleen or lymph node cells, obtained before intestinal transplant. The chain uses TRBV4-1 and TRBJ1-2; D is perhaps TRBD1 (5 bases). CDR3 region: CASSHLKPGPLYGYTF. For the CDR3, the DNA is TGCGCCAGCAGCCATCTTAAACCGGGGCCTCTGTATGGCTACACCTTC.